These 26 T cell receptor beta chains originate from one sample sequenced in a study of tissue T cells after allogeneic stem cell transplantation. The data were produced by immunoSEQ multiplex PCR, yet TCRdb's version contains in-frame clones alone and is incomplete. Of about 43,000 clones listed, over 85% are singletons. Material: blood, obtained before transplantation. Receptors originate from a woman aged 40 to 75 who later had graft-versus-host disease after an allogeneic stem cell transplant.

V and J are TRBV19 and TRBJ2-5, with 11 positions matching TRBD1. Germline trimming cut 5 bases from V and 1 base from J; bases unmatched to any gene: 12. Germline CDR1 and CDR2: LNHDA and SQIVND (reference sequence). The CDR3 contains 18 residues. This CDR3 reads CASSPQRTGGTPQETQYF. The CDR3 coding sequence is TGTGCCAGTAGTCCACAACGGACAGGGGGCACCCCCCAAGAGACCCAGTACTTC.

J is TRBJ2-1 and V is TRBV7-3; TRBD2 aligns across 11 bases. This CDR3 spans 16 amino acids. J gave up 7 bases and V 5 bases, and 10 bases lay outside the gene matches. Germline CDR1 SGHTA, CDR2 FQGTGA. This CDR3 reads CASSTKTSGKGNEQFF. In DNA, the CDR3 is TGTGCCAGCAGCACAAAGACTAGCGGGAAGGGGAATGAGCAGTTCTTC.

This clone was observed a handful of times. This chain joins TRBV2 and TRBJ1-5; TRBD1 is a possible D gene (6 bases). The V end was cut by 4 bases, the J end by 7 bases, with 11 bases between. CDR1 and CDR2 from the germline V gene are SNHLY and FYNNEI. The CDR3 loop spans 13 amino acids. The CDR3 coding sequence is TGTGCCAGCAGTGCAGGGGAGGAGCAGCCCCAGCATTTT. Its translation is CASSAGEEQPQHF.

This rearrangement joins TRBV18 to TRBJ2-2, with D unresolved. Trimming shortened V by 3 bases and J by 7 bases, and 9 bases separated the two germline ends. Germline lookup yields CDR1 KGHSH and CDR2 LQKENI. This CDR3 has 13 residues. CDR3 region: CASSPSVDGELFF. The CDR3 region has the DNA TGTGCCAGCTCACCGTCTGTGGACGGGGAGCTGTTTTTT.

In its sample, this clone was seen once. The V and J genes are TRBV28 and TRBJ1-2; a possible D gene is TRBD1 (5 bases). Per the germline V gene, CDR1 is MDHEN and CDR2 is SYDVKM. The CDR3 totals 12 residues. The V gene lost 5 bases and the J gene lost 10 bases, with 14 bases spanning the gap. The CDR3 bases are TGTGCCAGCAGTCTGACAGTTGGCCCCTACACCTTC. It codes for CASSLTVGPYTF.

This CDR3 is CASSQDPSGGGHEQYF. Written as DNA, the CDR3 is TGCGCCAGCAGCCAAGACCCTAGCGGGGGGGGCCACGAGCAGTACTTC. J is TRBJ2-7 and V is TRBV4-3; 12 nucleotides agree with TRBD2. From germline, CDR1 is LGHNA and CDR2 YSLEER. V shed 0 bases, J shed 5 bases, and the junction held 5 bases outside the gene matches. The CDR3 consists of 16 residues.

V and J are TRBV3-1 (or the pseudogene TRBV3-2) and TRBJ1-2, with D maybe TRBD1 (5 bases). This CDR3 region has 15 residues. The V gene's germline CDR1 is LGHDT and CDR2 YNNKEL (reference sequence). V lost 1 base and J 4 bases, leaving 13 bases between the germline ends. Written as DNA, the CDR3 is TGTGCCAGCAGCCAAGTGGGGACCGGGCTCTATGGCTACACCTTC. The encoded protein is CASSQVGTGLYGYTF.

This chain joins TRBV7-6 and TRBJ2-1; 8 bases line up with TRBD2. CDR3 length: 17 residues. Trimming cost V 5 bases and J 4 bases; bases outside gene matches: 13. Germline V gene lookup returns CDR1 SGHVS and CDR2 FNYEAQ. Here the CDR3 reads CASSPLGLAGSYNEQFF. The CDR3 coding sequence is TGTGCCAGCAGCCCCCTCGGTTTAGCGGGGTCATACAATGAGCAGTTCTTC.

The CDR3 spells CASSDRLYTDTQYF. CDR3 bases: TGTGCCAGCAGCGACCGCCTTTACACAGATACGCAGTATTTT. This rearrangement joins TRBV11-3 to TRBJ2-3; unclear D gene. The CDR3 runs to 14 residues. V lost 5 bases, J lost 2 bases, and 11 bases lay in between. CDR1 is SGHNT and CDR2 is YENEEA in the germline V gene. The variable domain in full, completed from reference TRBV11-3 and TRBJ2-3, reads EAGVVQSPRYKIIEKKQPVAFWCNPISGHNTLYWYLQNLGQGPELLIRYENEEAVDDSQLPKDRFSAERLKGVDSTLKIQPAELGDSAVYLCASSDRLYTDTQYFGPGTRLTVL.

The rearrangement links TRBV29-1 to TRBJ1-1, with D possibly TRBD1 on 5 matching bases. The germline CDR1 and CDR2 sequences are SQVTM and ANQGSEA. The CDR3 contains 12 residues. The ends were cut back, 8 bases at V and 3 bases at J, with 13 bases in the middle. The CDR3 here is CSSRDWDTEAFF. CDR3 in DNA: TGCAGCTCCCGGGACTGGGACACTGAAGCTTTCTTT.

This rearrangement joins TRBV6-6 to TRBJ2-7; tentative D call: TRBD1 (5 bases). Looked up from germline, CDR1 is MNHNY and CDR2 is SVGAGI (reference sequence). The V end lost 6 bases, the J end lost 3 bases, and 18 bases lay between the germline ends. The CDR3 has 15 residues. The DNA for the CDR3 is TGTGCCAGCAGATATGACAGCAGGTGGGGCTACGAGCAGTACTTC. It is translated as CASRYDSRWGYEQYF.

The chain employs TRBV19 and TRBJ1-4; D is unclear. Germline lookup yields CDR1 LNHDA and CDR2 SQIVND (reference sequence). The V gene lost 7 bases and the J gene lost 0 bases, with 15 bases spanning the gap. The CDR3 is made up of 16 amino acids. CDR3 sequence: CASTGLGRTTNEKLFF. The CDR3 DNA follows: TGTGCCAGTACTGGCCTGGGGAGAACAACTAATGAAAAACTGTTTTTT.

The chain combines TRBV29-1 with TRBJ2-7; D perhaps matches TRBD1 (6 bases). The CDR3 contains 13 residues. Germline values: CDR1 SQVTM, CDR2 ANQGSEA. V was pared by 6 bases and J by 3 bases, with 15 bases between. The CDR3 reads CSVSGTRSYEQYF. The DNA for the CDR3 is TGCAGCGTCTCCGGGACAAGGAGCTACGAGCAGTACTTC.

This clone was counted once. This chain joins TRBV11-2 and TRBJ2-1; 8 bases line up with TRBD2. The ends lost 5 bases at V and 5 bases at J; junction bases unmatched: 8. Per germline, CDR1 SGHAT and CDR2 FQNNGV. The CDR3 is 15 residues long. CDR3 nucleotide sequence: TGTGCCAGCAGCCACGGACTAGCTGACGACAATGAGCAGTTCTTC. Amino acids: CASSHGLADDNEQFF.

The chain links TRBV5-4 to TRBJ1-2, with D hard to call. The V end lost 2 bases, the J end lost 1 base, and 6 bases lay between the germline ends. This CDR3 comprises 13 residues. Per the germline V gene, CDR1 is SGHNT and CDR2 is YYREEE (reference sequence). CDR3 DNA: TGTGCCAGCAGCTTAGGTGGTAACTATGGCTACACCTTC. Residues: CASSLGGNYGYTF.

The chain combines TRBV28 with TRBJ2-3; 8 bases match TRBD2. This CDR3 is built from 15 residues. With 6 bases clipped from V and 1 base from J, the junction kept 6 bases outside the gene matches. Germline V gives CDR1 MDHEN, CDR2 SYDVKM. DNA of the CDR3: TGTGCCAGCAGAACCATACTAGCGGGCACAGATACGCAGTATTTT. It yields the protein CASRTILAGTDTQYF.

This clone was observed once. The chain uses TRBV15 and TRBJ2-7, with 8 bases that match TRBD2. The CDR3 contains 16 residues. CDR1 and CDR2 from the germline V gene are LNHNV and YYDKDF (reference sequence). V lost 3 bases, J lost 6 bases, and 13 bases stayed unmatched. CDR3 protein: CATSRGTGTSSGEQYF. In DNA, the CDR3 is TGTGCCACCAGCAGGGGGACCGGGACTAGTTCCGGCGAGCAGTACTTC.

The sample holds one count of this clone. V is TRBV5-6 and J is TRBJ2-7, with 9 bases lining up with TRBD2. Trimming removed 0 bases from V and 4 bases from J; junction bases left unmatched: 2. The germline V gene encodes CDR1 SGHDT and CDR2 YYEEEE. CDR3 size: 14 residues. In DNA, the CDR3 is TGTGCCAGCAGCTTGGGACTAGCGGTTTACGAGCAGTACTTC. Translation: CASSLGLAVYEQYF.

The V gene is TRBV15, the J gene TRBJ2-7, with TRBD1 identical over 7 bases. Trimming removed 4 bases from V and 2 bases from J; junction bases left unmatched: 5. This CDR3 spans 14 amino acids. Germline CDR1 is LNHNV and CDR2 is YYDKDF (reference sequence). CDR3 sequence: CATSIYRGTYEQYF. CDR3 sequence (DNA): TGTGCCACCAGCATTTACAGGGGTACCTACGAGCAGTACTTC. The whole variable domain, filled in from reference TRBV15 and TRBJ2-7, reads DAMVIQNPRYQVTQFGKPVTLSCSQTLNHNVMYWYQQKSSQAPKLLFHYYDKDFNNEADTPDNFQSRRPNTSFCFLDIRSPGLGDTAMYLCATSIYRGTYEQYFGPGTRLTVT.

The CDR3 here is CASSVSGAGSPLHF. The CDR3, as DNA: TGTGCCAGCAGCGTGTCGGGCGCGGGATCACCCCTCCACTTT. The chain carries TRBV9 and TRBJ1-6; D gene unclear. V lost 2 bases and J 10 bases, leaving 13 bases between the germline ends. In germline, CDR1 is SGDLS, CDR2 YYNGEE. The CDR3 has 14 amino acids.

The rearrangement links TRBV3-1 (or the pseudogene TRBV3-2) to TRBJ2-3, with a possible D match to TRBD1 (6 bases). The length of the CDR3 is 13 residues. Trimming removed 7 bases from V and 2 bases from J, with 10 bases in between. Germline CDR1 is LGHDT and CDR2 is YNNKEL (reference sequence). CDR3 in amino acids: CASKGTLTDTQYF. In nucleotides, the CDR3 is TGTGCCAGCAAGGGGACACTCACAGATACGCAGTATTTT.

The V gene is TRBV5-1, the J gene TRBJ2-1; D is possibly TRBD1 (6 bases). CDR1 is SGHRS, CDR2 YFSETQ, per germline. Trimming shortened V by 3 bases and J by 3 bases, and 10 bases separated the two germline ends. This CDR3 has 14 amino acids. CDR3 residues: CASSWDTNYNEQFF. The CDR3 nucleotides are TGCGCCAGCAGCTGGGACACCAACTACAATGAGCAGTTCTTC.

The gene calls are TRBV12-5 and TRBJ1-1, with D unresolved. CDR1 is LGHNT, CDR2 FRNRAP, per germline. This CDR3 comprises 15 residues. V was trimmed by 6 bases and J by 0 bases, leaving 14 bases between them. The CDR3 DNA follows: TGTGCTAGTGGGATTGACGGAGGTATGAACACTGAAGCTTTCTTT. Protein sequence: CASGIDGGMNTEAFF.

J is TRBJ2-3 and V is TRBV2; no firm D call. Germline V gives CDR1 SNHLY, CDR2 FYNNEI. V lost 4 bases and J 2 bases, leaving 4 bases between the germline ends. The CDR3 has 12 amino acids. Written as DNA, the CDR3 is TGTGCCAGCAGTGTAATCACAGATACGCAGTATTTT. Translating it yields CASSVITDTQYF.

The chain recombines TRBV28 with TRBJ2-3, with D possibly being TRBD2 (7 bases). Germline CDR1 MDHEN, CDR2 SYDVKM. The V and J ends lost 7 bases and 6 bases respectively, with 23 bases between them. The CDR3 covers 16 residues. The DNA of the CDR3 is TGTGCCAGCACCCTAGGGGGGGCGGGATTTGACGATACGCAGTATTTT. Translated, it gives CASTLGGAGFDDTQYF.

J is TRBJ1-2 and V is TRBV5-6; D call uncertain. Germline V gives CDR1 SGHDT, CDR2 YYEEEE. The germline V and J ends were trimmed by 4 bases and 1 base, with 11 bases remaining between them. The CDR3 totals 14 residues. The CDR3 sequence is CASSVWGFNYGYTF. The CDR3 bases are TGTGCCAGCAGCGTTTGGGGATTTAACTATGGCTACACCTTC.